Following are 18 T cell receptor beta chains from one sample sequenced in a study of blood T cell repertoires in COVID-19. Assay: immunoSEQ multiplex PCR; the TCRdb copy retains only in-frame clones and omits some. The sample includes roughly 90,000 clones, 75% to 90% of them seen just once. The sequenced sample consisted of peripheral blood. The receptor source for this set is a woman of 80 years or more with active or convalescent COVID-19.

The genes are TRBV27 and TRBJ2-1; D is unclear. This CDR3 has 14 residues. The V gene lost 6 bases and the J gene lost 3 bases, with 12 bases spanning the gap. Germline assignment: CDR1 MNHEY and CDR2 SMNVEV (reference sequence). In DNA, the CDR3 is TGTGCCAGCAGGGTCGATGGCCTCTACAATGAGCAGTTCTTC. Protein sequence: CASRVDGLYNEQFF.

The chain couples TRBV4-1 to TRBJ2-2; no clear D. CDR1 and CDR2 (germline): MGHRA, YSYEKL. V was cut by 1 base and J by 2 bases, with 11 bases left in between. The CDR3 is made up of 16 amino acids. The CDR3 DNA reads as TGCGCCAGCAGCCAAGCTACCTATGCCAACACCGGGGAGCTGTTTTTT. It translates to CASSQATYANTGELFF.

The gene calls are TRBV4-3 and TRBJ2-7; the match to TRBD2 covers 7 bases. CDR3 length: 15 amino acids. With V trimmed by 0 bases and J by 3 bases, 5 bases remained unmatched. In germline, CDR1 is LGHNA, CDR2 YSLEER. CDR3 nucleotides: TGCGCCAGCAGCCAAGACCGGGGAGGGGTCTACGAGCAGTACTTC. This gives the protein CASSQDRGGVYEQYF.

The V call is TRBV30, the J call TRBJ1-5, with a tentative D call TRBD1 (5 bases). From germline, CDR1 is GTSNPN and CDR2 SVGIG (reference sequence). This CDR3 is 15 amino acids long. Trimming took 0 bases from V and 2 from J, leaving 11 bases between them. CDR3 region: CAWSVLAGRNQPQHF. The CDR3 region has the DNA TGTGCCTGGAGTGTACTGGCAGGGCGCAATCAGCCCCAGCATTTT.

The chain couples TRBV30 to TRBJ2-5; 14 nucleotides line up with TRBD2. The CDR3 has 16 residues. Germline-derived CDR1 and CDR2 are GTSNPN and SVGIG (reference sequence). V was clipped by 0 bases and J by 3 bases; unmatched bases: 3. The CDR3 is CAWSVGLAGAKETQYF. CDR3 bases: TGTGCCTGGAGTGTGGGACTAGCGGGGGCCAAAGAGACCCAGTACTTC.

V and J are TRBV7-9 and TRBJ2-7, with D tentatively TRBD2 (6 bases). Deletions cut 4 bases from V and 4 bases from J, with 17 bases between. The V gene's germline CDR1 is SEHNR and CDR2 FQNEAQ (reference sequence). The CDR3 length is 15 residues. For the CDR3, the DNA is TGTGCCAGCAGCTCCGTGTGGGGGGAATATTACGAGCAGTACTTC. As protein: CASSSVWGEYYEQYF.

CDR3 amino acids: CASSQPDPHGTGNTIYF. DNA of the CDR3: TGCGCCAGCAGCCAACCGGACCCGCACGGGACTGGAAACACCATATATTTT. This sequence joins TRBV4-1 and TRBJ1-3; D uncertain. Trimming took 2 bases from V and 2 from J, leaving 16 bases between them. Germline V gives CDR1 MGHRA, CDR2 YSYEKL. This CDR3 is 17 amino acids long.

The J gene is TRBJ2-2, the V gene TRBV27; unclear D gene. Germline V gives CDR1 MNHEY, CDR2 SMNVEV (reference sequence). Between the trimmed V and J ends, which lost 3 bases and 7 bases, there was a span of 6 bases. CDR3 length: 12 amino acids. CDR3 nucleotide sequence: TGTGCCAGCAGTTTTTTTAGCGGGGAGCTGTTTTTT. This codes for CASSFFSGELFF.

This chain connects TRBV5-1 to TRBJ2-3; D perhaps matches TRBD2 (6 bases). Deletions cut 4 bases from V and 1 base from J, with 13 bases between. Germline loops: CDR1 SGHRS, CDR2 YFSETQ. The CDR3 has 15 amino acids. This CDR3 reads CASSMRDGRTDTQYF. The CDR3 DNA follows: TGCGCCAGCAGCATGCGGGACGGACGCACAGATACGCAGTATTTT.

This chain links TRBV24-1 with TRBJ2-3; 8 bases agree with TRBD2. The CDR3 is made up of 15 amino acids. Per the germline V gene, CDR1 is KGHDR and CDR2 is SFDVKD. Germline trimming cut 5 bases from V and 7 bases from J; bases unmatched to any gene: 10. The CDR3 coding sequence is TGTGCCACCAGTGGACCAGCGGGAGTAGGGCATACGCAGTATTTT. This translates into CATSGPAGVGHTQYF.

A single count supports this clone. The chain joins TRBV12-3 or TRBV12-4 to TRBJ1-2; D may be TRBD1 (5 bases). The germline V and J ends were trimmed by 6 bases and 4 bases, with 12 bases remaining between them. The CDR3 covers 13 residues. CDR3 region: CASRKGFGYGYTF. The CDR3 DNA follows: TGTGCCAGCAGGAAGGGGTTTGGCTATGGCTACACCTTC.

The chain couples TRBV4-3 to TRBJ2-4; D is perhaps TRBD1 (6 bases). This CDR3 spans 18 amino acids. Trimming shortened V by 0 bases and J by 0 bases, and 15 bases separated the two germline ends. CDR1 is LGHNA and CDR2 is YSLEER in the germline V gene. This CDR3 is CASSQELGQPIAKNIQYF. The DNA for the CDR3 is TGCGCCAGCAGCCAAGAACTAGGACAGCCGATAGCCAAAAACATTCAGTACTTC.

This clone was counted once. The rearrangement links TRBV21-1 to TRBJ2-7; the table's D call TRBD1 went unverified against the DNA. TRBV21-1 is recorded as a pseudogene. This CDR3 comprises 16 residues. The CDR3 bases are TGTGCCAGCAGCTACTATACGGGACAGGGCTCCTACGAGCAGTACTTC. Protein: CASSYYTGQGSYEQYF.

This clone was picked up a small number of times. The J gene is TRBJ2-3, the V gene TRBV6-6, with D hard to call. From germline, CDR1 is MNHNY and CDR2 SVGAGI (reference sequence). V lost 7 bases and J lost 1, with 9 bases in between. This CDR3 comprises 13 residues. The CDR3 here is CASTPPGTDTQYF. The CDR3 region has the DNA TGTGCCAGCACCCCACCGGGCACAGATACGCAGTATTTT.

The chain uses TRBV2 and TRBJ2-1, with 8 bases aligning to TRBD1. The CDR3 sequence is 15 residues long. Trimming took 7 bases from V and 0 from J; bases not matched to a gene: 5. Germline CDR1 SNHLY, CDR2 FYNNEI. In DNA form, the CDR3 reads TGTGCCAGCAAAATAGACAGGGGCTCCTACAATGAGCAGTTCTTC. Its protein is CASKIDRGSYNEQFF.

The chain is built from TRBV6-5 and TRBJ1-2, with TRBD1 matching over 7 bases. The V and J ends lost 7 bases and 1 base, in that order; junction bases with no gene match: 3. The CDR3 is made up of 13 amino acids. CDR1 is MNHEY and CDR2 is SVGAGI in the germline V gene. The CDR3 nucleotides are TGTGCCAGCAATCACAGGGGTAACTATGGCTACACCTTC. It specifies CASNHRGNYGYTF.

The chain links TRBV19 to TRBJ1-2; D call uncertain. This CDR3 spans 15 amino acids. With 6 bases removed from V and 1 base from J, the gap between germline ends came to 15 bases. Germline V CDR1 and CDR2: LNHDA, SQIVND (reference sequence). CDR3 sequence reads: CASRTVGRDNYGYTF. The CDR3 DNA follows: TGTGCCAGTAGGACTGTCGGGAGGGATAACTATGGCTACACCTTC. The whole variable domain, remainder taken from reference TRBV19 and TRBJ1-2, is DGGITQSPKYLFRKEGQNVTLSCEQNLNHDAMYWYRQDPGQGLRLIYYSQIVNDFQKGDIAEGYSVSREKKESFPLTVTSAQKNPTAFYLCASRTVGRDNYGYTFGSGTRLTVV.

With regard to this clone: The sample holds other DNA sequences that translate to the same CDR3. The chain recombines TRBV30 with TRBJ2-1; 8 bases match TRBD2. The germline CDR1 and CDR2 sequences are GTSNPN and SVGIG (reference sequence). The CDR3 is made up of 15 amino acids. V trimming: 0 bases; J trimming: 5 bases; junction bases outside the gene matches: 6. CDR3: CAWSVGLAGHNEQFF. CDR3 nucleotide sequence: TGTGCCTGGAGTGTAGGTCTAGCGGGCCACAATGAGCAGTTCTTC. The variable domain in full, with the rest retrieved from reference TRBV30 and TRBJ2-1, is SQTIHQWPATLVQPVGSPLSLECTVEGTSNPNLYWYRQAAGRGLQLLFYSVGIGQISSEVPQNLSASRPQDRQFILSSKKLLLSDSGFYLCAWSVGLAGHNEQFFGPGTRLTVL.